A single sample is the source of the 16 T cell receptor beta chains below, sequenced in a study of CD8 T cells in ankylosing spondylitis. One entry per CDR3 protein results from TCRdb running MiXCR on the 5' RACE reads. The sample lists 250,000 to 350,000 distinct CDR3 sequences, 20% to 25% occurring once. The material sequenced was blood, either unsorted or a sorted T cell fraction (not recorded which). Receptors were obtained from a female donor with ankylosing spondylitis or in good health (not recorded which).

In this sample, this clonotype turned up once. This may come from a read error, since a much larger clone is one base off. This rearrangement joins TRBV7-2 to TRBJ2-3; D is uncertain. The J call may be wrong; the DNA end is better matched by TRBJ1-5. CDR1 SGHTA and CDR2 FQGNSA come from the germline V gene. This CDR3 has 16 amino acids. CDR3 nucleotides: TGTGCCAGCAGCTCCAGACTAGCGGGGATCACAGATACGCAGCATTTT. This codes for CASSSRLAGITDTQHF.

V gene TRBV20-1 combines with J gene TRBJ2-3; 9 bases match TRBD1. This CDR3 has 15 amino acids. Per the germline V gene, CDR1 is DFQATT and CDR2 is SNEGSKA (reference sequence). CDR3 coding DNA: TGCAGCCAGACAAAGGGGACAGGGCCTGCAGATACGCAGTATTTT. Translating gives CSQTKGTGPADTQYF.

The sample holds a few counts of this clonotype. V is TRBV20-1 and J is TRBJ1-1; no firm D call. The CDR3 consists of 13 residues. Germline CDR1 DFQATT, CDR2 SNEGSKA (reference sequence). V was trimmed by 3 bases and J by 3 bases, leaving 11 bases between them. The chain's CDR3 is CSAREGGDTEAFF. Written as DNA, the CDR3 is TGCAGTGCTAGGGAGGGTGGGGACACTGAAGCTTTCTTT.

V and J are TRBV14 and TRBJ1-2; 7 nucleotides agree with TRBD1. Germline CDR1 and CDR2: SGHDN and FVKESK. J gave up 0 bases and V 1 base, and 8 bases lay outside the gene matches. The CDR3 is made up of 17 amino acids. The CDR3 here is CASSQALGTASNYGYTF. The DNA of the CDR3 is TGTGCCAGCAGCCAAGCCCTGGGGACAGCCTCTAACTATGGCTACACCTTC.

V gene TRBV7-2 combines with J gene TRBJ2-1, with D maybe TRBD2 (6 bases). V was clipped by 5 bases and J by 1 base, with 18 bases between them. Germline CDR1 SGHTA, CDR2 FQGNSA. The CDR3 contains 17 residues. The CDR3 region is CASSPPGLPPSYNEQFF. The CDR3 DNA reads TGTGCCAGCAGCCCCCCGGGACTCCCCCCATCCTACAATGAGCAGTTCTTC. Filled out from reference TRBV7-2 and TRBJ2-1, the complete variable domain reads GAGVSQSPSNKVTEKGKDVELRCDPISGHTALYWYRQSLGQGLEFLIYFQGNSAPDKSGLPSDRFSAERTGGSVSTLTIQRTQQEDSAVYLCASSPPGLPPSYNEQFFGPGTRLTVL.

This clonotype was observed many times. This chain joins TRBV21-1 and TRBJ2-7; TRBD1, the table's D call, was not compared with the DNA. TRBV21-1 is deemed a pseudogene. The CDR3 sequence is 12 residues long. Here the CDR3 DNA reads TGTGCCAGCAGCATCCCTGAAGGCGAGCAGTACTTC. This codes for CASSIPEGEQYF.

This clonotype showed up just a few times. The rearrangement joins TRBV10-1 to TRBJ2-3; D unresolved. Trimming removed 0 bases from V and 5 bases from J, with 6 bases in between. Germline V gene sequence: CDR1 WNHNN, CDR2 SYGVQD (reference sequence). CDR3 size: 13 residues. The CDR3 DNA reads TGCGCCAGCAGTGAGTCCGTAGGAGATACGCAGTATTTT. Its translation: CASSESVGDTQYF.

The V and J genes are TRBV10-3 and TRBJ2-5; D is unresolved. Per the germline V gene, CDR1 is ENHRY and CDR2 is SYGVKD. The CDR3 runs 13 residues. Deletions cut 4 bases from V and 2 bases from J, with 8 bases between. The CDR3 spells CAISAGGQETQYF. The CDR3 DNA is TGTGCCATCAGTGCCGGCGGACAAGAGACCCAGTACTTC.

This clonotype was seen a few times. The J gene is TRBJ1-1, the V gene TRBV12-3 or TRBV12-4; no clear D. This CDR3 spans 12 amino acids. Trimming pared 3 bases from V and 1 base from J, leaving 3 bases between. CDR3 protein: CASSFANTEAFF. The DNA of the CDR3 is TGTGCCAGCAGTTTCGCGAACACTGAAGCTTTCTTT.

This clonotype was detected a few times. The genes are TRBV18 and TRBJ1-3; weak D call: TRBD1 (6 bases). Germline CDR1 is KGHSH and CDR2 is LQKENI. The CDR3 runs 18 residues. V was cut by 3 bases and J by 0 bases, with 18 bases left in between. The CDR3 protein is CASSPREGGPFSGNTIYF. CDR3 DNA: TGTGCCAGCTCACCCCGGGAGGGGGGGCCCTTCTCTGGAAACACCATATATTTT.

The J gene is TRBJ2-5, the V gene TRBV6-2 or TRBV6-3; D is perhaps TRBD1 or TRBD2 (5 bases each). The CDR3 runs to 13 residues. The ends were cut back, 8 bases at V and 2 bases at J, with 12 bases in the middle. The germline CDR1 and CDR2 sequences are MNHEY and SVGEGT. The CDR3 region is CASGTQSQETQYF. The DNA of the CDR3 is TGTGCCAGCGGGACCCAATCGCAAGAGACCCAGTACTTC.

The V call is TRBV9, the J call TRBJ2-5; 9 bases line up with TRBD2. With V trimmed by 2 bases and J by 2 bases, 7 bases remained unmatched. From germline, CDR1 is SGDLS and CDR2 YYNGEE. The CDR3 runs 16 residues. This CDR3 reads CASSVGLASVQETQYF. The CDR3 nucleotides are TGTGCCAGCAGCGTGGGACTAGCATCAGTACAAGAGACCCAGTACTTC.

The chain has TRBV20-1 and TRBJ2-3; 7 bases map to TRBD2. Germline CDR1 is DFQATT and CDR2 is SNEGSKA (reference sequence). V lost 5 bases to trimming and J lost 12 bases; unmatched junction nucleotides: 8. CDR3 length: 11 amino acids. CDR3 residues: CSAGGGVIQYF. CDR3 coding DNA: TGCAGTGCTGGGGGGGGGGTGATTCAGTATTTT.

Many counts were recorded for this clonotype. The chain employs TRBV20-1 and TRBJ2-3, with 11 bases fitting TRBD2. Germline lookup yields CDR1 DFQATT and CDR2 SNEGSKA (reference sequence). J was trimmed by 3 bases and V by 8 bases; bases with no gene match: 7. The CDR3 loop spans 14 amino acids. This CDR3 is CSFLTSGSTDTQYF. In DNA, the CDR3 is TGCAGTTTTCTTACTAGCGGGAGTACAGATACGCAGTATTTT.

V gene TRBV12-3 or TRBV12-4 combines with J gene TRBJ2-3; TRBD1 matches 8 bases. This CDR3 comprises 16 residues. With V trimmed by 2 bases and J by 3 bases, 7 bases remained unmatched. The CDR3 loop reads CASSLRTGLSTDTQYF. The CDR3 coding sequence is TGTGCCAGCAGTTTAAGGACAGGGCTTAGTACAGATACGCAGTATTTT.

V and J are TRBV5-5 and TRBJ2-4; D is undetermined. The V and J ends lost 0 bases and 1 base respectively, with 11 bases between them. Germline lookup yields CDR1 SGHKS and CDR2 YYEKEE (reference sequence). The CDR3 totals 16 residues. The DNA of the CDR3 is TGTGCCAGCAGCTTGGGAGATTTGTTGGCCAAAAACATTCAGTACTTC. It codes for CASSLGDLLAKNIQYF.